The T cell receptor beta chain described here comes from a study of metastatic and nonmetastatic thyroid tumors. Authors' analysis steps: Construction of a distant-metastasis classifier for papillary thyroid cancer relied on CDR3 differences across clinicopathological groups. MiXCR was used by TCRdb to re-call the PCR reads. The V and J calls shown here were made by TCRdb, not taken from the authors' results. The sample shows tens of thousands of clones, around a quarter of them seen only once. This clone was seen ten or more times. No treatment had been given to any patient before thyroid surgery. Trimming shortened V by 1 base and J by 5 bases, and 9 bases separated the two germline ends. The CDR3 consists of 13 residues. The V gene's germline CDR1 is SGHAT and CDR2 FQDESV (reference sequence).

This clonotype was obtained from a female donor with papillary thyroid cancer or a benign thyroid nodule (not recorded which). Some clones in this sample may be carry-over from other donors' samples. The sequenced sample was blood. The chain combines TRBV11-1 with TRBJ2-7; no definite D call. CDR3 residues: CASSLGGGDEQYF. DNA for the CDR3: TGTGCCAGCAGCTTAGGAGGTGGGGACGAGCAGTACTTC.